A single sample is the source of the 2 T cell receptor beta chains below, sequenced in a study of response to subunit inactivated influenza vaccine. TCRdb analysed the RT-PCR reads with MiXCR anew, one entry per CDR3 protein. The table lists approximately 700,000 distinct CDR3 sequences, 14% of them singletons. The specimen comprised PBMCs from blood, sampled roughly 2 weeks before vaccination. Receptors originate from a man over 45 who received an inactivated influenza vaccine.

V and J are TRBV12-3 or TRBV12-4 and TRBJ1-2; the match to TRBD1 covers 7 bases. CDR3 length: 14 amino acids. V was clipped by 5 bases and J by 4 bases; unmatched bases: 7. DNA for the CDR3: TGTGCCAGCAGTAATGGCAGGGGGGCCTATGGCTACACCTTC. Protein sequence: CASSNGRGAYGYTF.

The chain has TRBV2 and TRBJ2-1, with TRBD1 matching over 7 bases. The CDR3 spans 14 residues. J was trimmed by 4 bases and V by 8 bases; bases with no gene match: 8. CDR1 is SNHLY, CDR2 FYNNEI, per germline. CDR3 in DNA: TGTGCCAGCTCCAAAGGGGGCAATTACAATGAGCAGTTCTTC. It is translated as CASSKGGNYNEQFF.